Shown below are 2 T cell receptor beta chains from a single sample sequenced in a study of blood T cells in healthy people across ages. A second roughly 6 to 11 cycle PCR used barcoded and J-beta primers. TCRdb fed the 5' RACE reads into MiXCR, producing one record per CDR3 protein. In the table there are about 800,000 distinct CDR3 sequences, roughly 64% of which are singletons. The sequencing input was blood. Source of these receptors: a man aged 25 to 40 in good health.

This rearrangement joins TRBV6-5 to TRBJ1-4; D may be TRBD1 (5 bases). From germline, CDR1 is MNHEY and CDR2 SVGAGI. This CDR3 comprises 16 residues. The germline V and J ends were trimmed by 6 bases and 8 bases, with 22 bases remaining between them. CDR3 sequence (DNA): TGTGCCAGCAGGCCCTTGACATCGGGGCCGGGCGAAAAACTGTTTTTT. Amino acids: CASRPLTSGPGEKLFF.

V and J are TRBV7-2 and TRBJ1-2; possible D gene TRBD1, 6 bases. From germline, CDR1 is SGHTA and CDR2 FQGNSA. The CDR3 has 18 residues. Trimming stripped 3 bases from V and 4 bases from J, with 24 bases between. The CDR3 nucleotides read TGTGCCAGCAGCTTCAAGGGGGGTCCCCTCCGGGGAAGCTATGGCTACACCTTC. Translating it yields CASSFKGGPLRGSYGYTF.